This TCR beta chain was retrieved from a study of cytomegalovirus exposure and HLA in healthy donors. Details on this clone: Its antigen is still unknown.

In the PCR, 60 Vbeta and 13 Jbeta primers were used. Assay: immunoSEQ multiplex PCR; the TCRdb copy retains only in-frame clones and omits some. This sample has around 180,000 clones, with roughly 80% found just once. Study conclusions and caveats: In vitro assays verified that a few CMV-associated chains recognized CMV antigens specifically.

Sequencing was performed on PBMCs. The sequence came from a boy under 18 in good health and CMV-seronegative.

The CDR3 sequence: CASSELGSNQPQHF. CDR3 in DNA: TGTGCCAGCAGTGAACTCGGTAGCAATCAGCCCCAGCATTTT. The genes are TRBV25-1 and TRBJ1-5; D gene ambiguous. V lost 2 bases to trimming and J lost 0 bases, with 5 bases between them. Germline V gene lookup returns CDR1 MGHDK and CDR2 SYGVNS. The CDR3 has 14 amino acids.